The following is a T cell receptor (beta chain) sequence with its context. This sample is drawn from a study of blood T cell repertoires in COVID-19. Study summary: COVID-19 samples from acute and convalescent phases originated in the United States, Italy and Spain. PBMCs, B-cell-depleted T cells, or T cells provided the cDNA or gDNA that made up the material.

Looked up from germline, CDR1 is MNHEY and CDR2 is SVGEGT. The CDR3 covers 15 residues. J was trimmed by 1 base and V by 4 bases; bases with no gene match: 3. Sequencing was performed with immunoSEQ multiplex PCR; in TCRdb, only in-frame clones are kept and a portion is missing. This table has about 15,000 clones, about 86% appearing once. The sequenced sample was peripheral blood. This chain uses TRBV6-2 or TRBV6-3 with TRBJ2-2, with 7 bases fitting TRBD1. The clonotype comes from a human donor in a cohort sampled during active COVID-19. The CDR3 is CASSSGTENTGELFF. As DNA, the CDR3 is TGTGCCAGCAGTTCCGGGACAGAGAACACCGGGGAGCTGTTTTTT.